These T cell receptor beta chains were read from a single sample in a study of CD8+ T cells in alopecia areata. Some clones are missing from TCRdb's copy, which holds only in-frame ones; the method was immunoSEQ multiplex PCR. The data contain 250,000 or so clones, around 67% of them singletons. Here the sequenced sample was CD4+ T cells sorted from blood, taken at week 0. These receptors were taken from a human donor with alopecia areata. Both conserved end residues are part of each CDR3. Fields, in order: D gene, clone size, V gene, J gene, CDR3 DNA, CDR3 protein. The D gene is left open where the match is weak. Size values are once, few and many counts, or a class for expanded clones, and some rows have none.

>.|few|TRBV2|TRBJ2-3
TGTGCCAGCAGTGAAGGAGGCGCGACGCAGTATTTT
CASSEGGATQYF
>.|once|TRBV19|TRBJ1-1
TGTGCCAGCCTCGGGCAGGAGAACACTGAAGCTTTCTTT
CASLGQENTEAFF
>.|few|TRBV7-9|TRBJ1-1
TGTGCCAGCAGCGAAGGGGGGAGCACTGAAGCTTTCTTT
CASSEGGSTEAFF
>.|.|TRBV27|TRBJ2-7
TGTGCCAGCAGTCGTTCTAGCGACCACGAGCAGTACTTC
CASSRSSDHEQYF
>.|.|TRBV5-1|TRBJ2-2
TGCGCCAGCAGCTTTAGTGGGGGGCCGAACACCGGGGAGCTGTTTTTT
CASSFSGGPNTGELFF
>.|.|TRBV6-5|TRBJ2-3
TGTGCCAGCAGCCAAAAGCCAGATACGCAGTATTTT
CASSQKPDTQYF
>.|.|TRBV29-1|TRBJ1-4
TGCAGCGTGGACACAGGGACAACTAATGAAAAACTGTTTTTT
CSVDTGTTNEKLFF
>.|few|TRBV11-1|TRBJ1-2
TGTGCCAGCAGCTTAGCGCGAGGGCCGTGGACCTATGGCTACACCTTC
CASSLARGPWTYGYTF
>.|few|TRBV30|TRBJ1-1
TGTGCCTGGACTACAGGGCAGAACACTGAAGCTTTCTTT
CAWTTGQNTEAFF
>.|once|TRBV5-6|TRBJ1-2
TGTGCCAGCAGTTTTCTCGGCCCCACCTATGGCTACACCTTC
CASSFLGPTYGYTF
>TRBD2|.|TRBV18|TRBJ2-7
TGTGCCAGCTCACCCGGGGGGGAGCAGTACTTC
CASSPGGEQYF
>.|.|TRBV7-8|TRBJ1-3
TGTGCCAGCAGCTTACTCGGGATCTCTGGAAACACCATATATTTT
CASSLLGISGNTIYF
>.|.|TRBV6-5|TRBJ2-7
TGTGCCAGCAGTTACTCAGACCAGAACTACGAGCAGTACTTC
CASSYSDQNYEQYF
>.|once|TRBV30|TRBJ1-2
TGTGCCTACTTCCGGGCCCAGGGCTATGGCTACACCTTC
CAYFRAQGYGYTF
>.|.|TRBV10-3|TRBJ2-7
TGTGCCATCAGTGAGTTGAAGAGGGGAGAGCAGTACTTC
CAISELKRGEQYF
>.|.|TRBV29-1|TRBJ2-5
TGCAGCGTTATGTCGGTGGAGACCCAGTACTTC
CSVMSVETQYF
>.|.|TRBV7-2|TRBJ2-2
TGTGCCAGCAGCTTAGAGAGGGTTTTGCCCCCCGGGGAGCTGTTTTTT
CASSLERVLPPGELFF
>.|.|TRBV6-5|TRBJ2-5
TGTGCCAGCAGTTACGGGGCCCAGGAAGAGACCCAGTACTTC
CASSYGAQEETQYF
>.|.|TRBV4-3|TRBJ2-3
TGCGCCAGCAGCCAAGATTCTAGCACAGATACGCAGTATTTT
CASSQDSSTDTQYF
>.|.|TRBV18|TRBJ2-5
TGTGCCAGCTCACCGCAAGCAGAGGCCCAGTACTTC
CASSPQAEAQYF
>TRBD1|many|TRBV2|TRBJ2-3
TGTGCCAGCAGGCCGGGACAGGAAACAGATACGCAGTATTTT
CASRPGQETDTQYF
>.|.|TRBV7-9|TRBJ2-5
TGTGCCAGCAGTCCGGGACGGCCCCAAGAGACCCAGTACTTC
CASSPGRPQETQYF
>.|.|TRBV25-1|TRBJ2-7
TGTGCCAGCAGTGAATATCAGGGGTGGGGAGGCGAGCAGTACTTC
CASSEYQGWGGEQYF
>.|.|TRBV5-1|TRBJ2-7
TGCGCCAGCAGCTTGGTTCGGGCGGCCTCCTACGAGCAGTACTTC
CASSLVRAASYEQYF
>TRBD2|many|TRBV9|TRBJ2-1
TGTGCCAGCAGCGTAAGTAGCGGGGGGCTCAGTGAGCAGTTCTTC
CASSVSSGGLSEQFF
>TRBD2|few|TRBV5-1|TRBJ2-7
TGCGCCAGCAGCTTGGTAGCGGGATCCGTCGAGCAGTACTTC
CASSLVAGSVEQYF
>TRBD1|.|TRBV29-1|TRBJ1-1
TGCAGCGTTGTATACGGACAGGGGATGACTGAAGCTTTCTTT
CSVVYGQGMTEAFF
>.|.|TRBV7-2|TRBJ2-7
TGTGCCAGCAGCTTAAAGGACTACGAGCAGTACTTC
CASSLKDYEQYF
>TRBD1|.|TRBV2|TRBJ2-7
TGTGCCAGCAGGACAGGGAGTGAATCCTACGAGCAGTACTTC
CASRTGSESYEQYF
>TRBD1|.|TRBV30|TRBJ1-6
TGTGCCTGGAGCCCCGGACAGGGGGTGAATTCACCCCTCCACTTT
CAWSPGQGVNSPLHF
>TRBD1|few|TRBV29-1|TRBJ2-6
TGCAGCGTCATCAGTGAGGGGGCCTCTGGGGCCAACGTCCTGACTTTC
CSVISEGASGANVLTF
>.|.|TRBV25-1|TRBJ1-1
TGTGCCAGCAGAGGGGAAGGGGCCGGGGAAGCTTTCTTT
CASRGEGAGEAFF
>.|.|TRBV25-1|TRBJ2-5
TGTGCCAGCAGTGTTTTATGGACCCAGTACTTC
CASSVLWTQYF
>.|.|TRBV7-3|TRBJ2-1
TGTGCCAGCAGCGCACGAGGTAGCTCCTACAATGAGCAGTTCTTC
CASSARGSSYNEQFF
>TRBD2|once|TRBV5-1|TRBJ2-1
TGCGCCAGCAGCTTAATACCGGGACTAGTTTCGTACCCTGAGCAGTTCTTC
CASSLIPGLVSYPEQFF